This T cell receptor beta chain was documented in a study of OX40 agonist ivuxolimab in advanced cancers. In germline, CDR1 is MDHEN, CDR2 SYDVKM. V lost 3 bases and J lost 2, with 6 bases in between. The CDR3 length is 13 residues. Profiling relied on immunoSEQ multiplex PCR, and the TCRdb table lists in-frame clones only, not all of them. The repertoire holds tens of thousands of clones, with more than 70% as singletons. This sequence joins TRBV28 and TRBJ2-3, with D uncertain. This clonotype originated in an adult with an advanced solid tumor such as melanoma, head and neck, liver or kidney cancer. The sample consisted of CD4+ or CD8+ T cells sorted from blood, taken in a trial of the OX40 agonist ivuxolimab. CDR3 DNA sequence: TGTGCCAGCAGTTTCGTCCCCACAGATACGCAGTATTTT. It yields the protein CASSFVPTDTQYF.